Listed below are T cell receptor beta chains from one sample, sequenced in a study of T cell responses to AZD1222 COVID-19 vaccine. Assay: immunoSEQ multiplex PCR; the TCRdb copy retains only in-frame clones and omits some. The sample yields about 270,000 clones, approximately 94% seen once. The source material was peripheral blood, sampled 28 days after the second AZD1222 dose. The source of these receptors is an adult who received the AZD1222 COVID-19 vaccine. Each CDR3 is given with its conserved first and last residue. A D gene is named only where the DNA matches it firmly. Rows may omit the clone size; those that give it use once, few, many or a size class.

abundance: -
v_gene: TRBV20-1
j_gene: TRBJ2-7
d_gene: TRBD2
CDR3aa: CSASWGGNPYEQYF
CDR3nt: TGCAGTGCTAGTTGGGGAGGGAACCCCTACGAGCAGTACTTC

abundance: -
v_gene: TRBV4-1
j_gene: TRBJ2-1
d_gene: -
CDR3aa: CASSQLGLGLNEQFF
CDR3nt: TGCGCCAGCAGCCAACTCGGGCTAGGCCTCAATGAGCAGTTCTTC

abundance: -
v_gene: TRBV18
j_gene: TRBJ1-5
d_gene: -
CDR3aa: CASSPQAGSSNQPQHF
CDR3nt: TGTGCCAGCTCACCACAGGCCGGCAGTAGCAATCAGCCCCAGCATTTT

abundance: -
v_gene: TRBV3-1/TRBV3-2
j_gene: TRBJ2-1
d_gene: TRBD1
CDR3aa: CASSLRQGADEQFF
CDR3nt: TGTGCCAGCAGCCTAAGACAGGGGGCGGATGAGCAGTTCTTC

abundance: -
v_gene: TRBV28
j_gene: TRBJ1-2
d_gene: -
CDR3aa: CATTHYGYTF
CDR3nt: TGTGCCACCACTCACTATGGCTACACCTTC

abundance: -
v_gene: TRBV4-2
j_gene: TRBJ2-1
d_gene: -
CDR3aa: CASSLSGERYNEQFF
CDR3nt: TGTGCCAGCAGCCTCTCAGGGGAGAGGTACAATGAGCAGTTCTTC

abundance: -
v_gene: TRBV4-1
j_gene: TRBJ1-1
d_gene: -
CDR3aa: CASSQVQGRNTEAFF
CDR3nt: TGCGCCAGCAGCCAAGTTCAGGGACGGAACACTGAAGCTTTCTTT

abundance: -
v_gene: TRBV23-1
j_gene: TRBJ1-5
d_gene: -
CDR3aa: CASRTLESRGNQPQHF
CDR3nt: TGCGCCAGCAGGACCCTCGAGTCGAGGGGCAATCAGCCCCAGCATTTT

abundance: -
v_gene: TRBV7-9
j_gene: TRBJ2-7
d_gene: TRBD1
CDR3aa: CASSQGDLRGEQYF
CDR3nt: TGTGCCAGCAGCCAGGGGGACCTACGTGGGGAGCAGTACTTC

abundance: once
v_gene: TRBV9
j_gene: TRBJ2-1
d_gene: -
CDR3aa: CASSGLLDGFVNEQFF
CDR3nt: TGTGCCAGCAGCGGCCTGTTGGATGGGTTTGTCAATGAGCAGTTCTTC

abundance: -
v_gene: TRBV3-1/TRBV3-2
j_gene: TRBJ1-1
d_gene: -
CDR3aa: CASSPRTGSEAFF
CDR3nt: TGTGCCAGCAGTCCCCGGACGGGCTCTGAAGCTTTCTTT

abundance: -
v_gene: TRBV25-1
j_gene: TRBJ2-7
d_gene: -
CDR3aa: CASSEYPWSYEQYF
CDR3nt: TGTGCCAGCAGTGAATATCCATGGAGCTACGAGCAGTACTTC

abundance: -
v_gene: TRBV7-2
j_gene: TRBJ2-1
d_gene: TRBD1
CDR3aa: CASSLVLSGGSYNEQFF
CDR3nt: TGTGCCAGCAGCTTAGTTTTGTCAGGGGGCTCCTACAATGAGCAGTTCTTC

abundance: -
v_gene: TRBV28
j_gene: TRBJ2-7
d_gene: -
CDR3aa: CASSRGLGYEQYF
CDR3nt: TGTGCCAGCAGTAGGGGTTTAGGATACGAGCAGTACTTC

abundance: -
v_gene: TRBV19
j_gene: TRBJ1-5
d_gene: -
CDR3aa: CASSPNSGRGQPQHF
CDR3nt: TGTGCCAGTAGTCCGAACTCAGGGCGGGGGCAGCCCCAGCATTTT

abundance: -
v_gene: TRBV7-2
j_gene: TRBJ2-1
d_gene: -
CDR3aa: CASSLGGGLSDYNEQFF
CDR3nt: TGTGCCAGCAGCTTAGGAGGGGGGCTTTCCGATTACAATGAGCAGTTCTTC

abundance: -
v_gene: TRBV2
j_gene: TRBJ2-5
d_gene: TRBD2
CDR3aa: CASRTLAGGGETQYF
CDR3nt: TGTGCCAGCCGGACTCTAGCGGGGGGAGGGGAGACCCAGTACTTC

abundance: -
v_gene: TRBV19
j_gene: TRBJ1-5
d_gene: TRBD1
CDR3aa: CASSRDRPYQPQHF
CDR3nt: TGTGCCAGTAGTAGGGACAGGCCGTATCAGCCCCAGCATTTT

abundance: -
v_gene: TRBV5-1
j_gene: TRBJ2-3
d_gene: -
CDR3aa: CASSFISGMTDTQYF
CDR3nt: TGCGCCAGCAGCTTTATCAGCGGAATGACAGATACGCAGTATTTT

abundance: once
v_gene: TRBV9
j_gene: TRBJ2-3
d_gene: -
CDR3aa: CASSVTGPDTQYF
CDR3nt: TGTGCCAGCAGCGTAACAGGGCCAGATACGCAGTATTTT

abundance: -
v_gene: TRBV5-5
j_gene: TRBJ1-2
d_gene: -
CDR3aa: CASSLWVQQDGYTF
CDR3nt: TGTGCCAGCAGCTTGTGGGTCCAGCAGGATGGCTACACCTTC

abundance: -
v_gene: TRBV28
j_gene: TRBJ2-7
d_gene: TRBD1
CDR3aa: CASSLGTGAYEQYF
CDR3nt: TGTGCCAGCAGTTTAGGGACAGGAGCCTACGAGCAGTACTTC

abundance: -
v_gene: TRBV5-1
j_gene: TRBJ2-5
d_gene: -
CDR3aa: CASSSGVGETQYF
CDR3nt: TGCGCCAGCAGCTCGGGGGTAGGGGAGACCCAGTACTTC

abundance: -
v_gene: TRBV24-1
j_gene: TRBJ1-1
d_gene: -
CDR3aa: CATSDSSGGYTEAFF
CDR3nt: TGTGCCACCAGTGATTCCTCGGGCGGGTACACTGAAGCTTTCTTT

abundance: -
v_gene: TRBV7-9
j_gene: TRBJ2-7
d_gene: -
CDR3aa: CASSLVTDYEQYF
CDR3nt: TGTGCCAGCAGCTTAGTTACCGACTACGAGCAGTACTTC

abundance: -
v_gene: TRBV18
j_gene: TRBJ1-1
d_gene: -
CDR3aa: CASSPSLRGAEAFF
CDR3nt: TGTGCCAGCTCACCGAGTCTTCGGGGGGCTGAAGCTTTCTTT

abundance: -
v_gene: TRBV28
j_gene: TRBJ1-5
d_gene: TRBD1
CDR3aa: CASTTGWGQGPQGPQHF
CDR3nt: TGTGCCAGCACCACGGGATGGGGACAGGGCCCCCAGGGGCCCCAGCATTTT

abundance: -
v_gene: TRBV5-1
j_gene: TRBJ1-2
d_gene: -
CDR3aa: CASSLPGHGYTF
CDR3nt: TGCGCCAGCAGCTTGCCAGGGCACGGCTACACCTTC

abundance: -
v_gene: TRBV2
j_gene: TRBJ1-2
d_gene: -
CDR3aa: CASTQGGGYGYTF
CDR3nt: TGTGCCAGCACCCAGGGTGGTGGATATGGCTACACCTTC

abundance: -
v_gene: TRBV10-1
j_gene: TRBJ1-6
d_gene: -
CDR3aa: CASSRADDSDF
CDR3nt: TGCGCCAGCAGTCGGGCGGACGACTCGGACTTT

abundance: -
v_gene: TRBV19
j_gene: TRBJ1-3
d_gene: -
CDR3aa: CASTFKRGFQGPSGNTIYF
CDR3nt: TGTGCCAGTACCTTCAAGCGGGGGTTCCAGGGACCCTCTGGAAACACCATATATTTT

abundance: -
v_gene: TRBV4-3
j_gene: TRBJ2-3
d_gene: TRBD2
CDR3aa: CASSQDHTSVDTQYF
CDR3nt: TGCGCCAGCAGCCAAGATCATACTAGCGTAGATACGCAGTATTTT

abundance: -
v_gene: TRBV5-5
j_gene: TRBJ1-2
d_gene: -
CDR3aa: CASSSSGFGYTF
CDR3nt: TGTGCCAGCAGCAGCTCAGGGTTTGGCTACACCTTC

abundance: -
v_gene: TRBV6-2/TRBV6-3
j_gene: TRBJ2-7
d_gene: -
CDR3aa: CASSLYGGRAYEQYF
CDR3nt: TGTGCCAGCAGTTTATATGGGGGGCGCGCCTACGAGCAGTACTTC

abundance: -
v_gene: TRBV7-2
j_gene: TRBJ2-7
d_gene: -
CDR3aa: CASSLNGVYEQYF
CDR3nt: TGTGCCAGCAGCTTAAACGGAGTCTACGAGCAGTACTTC

abundance: -
v_gene: TRBV29-1
j_gene: TRBJ2-7
d_gene: -
CDR3aa: CSALTRSDEQYF
CDR3nt: TGCAGCGCTCTGACTAGAAGCGACGAGCAGTACTTC

abundance: -
v_gene: TRBV5-1
j_gene: TRBJ1-5
d_gene: -
CDR3aa: CASSLGHPNQPQHF
CDR3nt: TGCGCCAGCAGCTTGGGTCACCCCAATCAGCCCCAGCATTTT

abundance: -
v_gene: TRBV7-8
j_gene: TRBJ1-2
d_gene: -
CDR3aa: CASSLVASSSPGVGGYTF
CDR3nt: TGTGCCAGCAGCTTAGTTGCCTCTTCCTCCCCGGGGGTGGGGGGCTACACCTTC

abundance: -
v_gene: TRBV5-5
j_gene: TRBJ2-2
d_gene: -
CDR3aa: CASSLEIGGTGELFF
CDR3nt: TGTGCCAGCAGCTTGGAAATAGGGGGCACCGGGGAGCTGTTTTTT

abundance: -
v_gene: TRBV7-3
j_gene: TRBJ1-6
d_gene: -
CDR3aa: CASSLTRNSPLHF
CDR3nt: TGTGCCAGCAGCTTAACGAGGAATTCACCCCTCCACTTT

abundance: -
v_gene: TRBV7-3
j_gene: TRBJ1-1
d_gene: TRBD1
CDR3aa: CASSLRQGTEAFF
CDR3nt: TGTGCCAGCAGCTTACGACAGGGAACTGAAGCTTTCTTT

abundance: once
v_gene: TRBV28
j_gene: TRBJ1-5
d_gene: -
CDR3aa: CASSSPGRQPQHF
CDR3nt: TGTGCCAGCAGTTCTCCGGGGAGACAGCCCCAGCATTTT

abundance: -
v_gene: TRBV24-1
j_gene: TRBJ2-5
d_gene: -
CDR3aa: CATSEEGRETQYF
CDR3nt: TGTGCCACCAGTGAAGAGGGGAGAGAGACCCAGTACTTC

abundance: -
v_gene: TRBV18
j_gene: TRBJ2-4
d_gene: -
CDR3aa: CASSPQRGSDIQYF
CDR3nt: TGTGCCAGCTCACCCCAAAGGGGCTCGGACATTCAGTACTTC

abundance: -
v_gene: TRBV29-1
j_gene: TRBJ1-2
d_gene: TRBD1
CDR3aa: CSAPDRGYYGYTF
CDR3nt: TGCAGCGCTCCGGACAGGGGCTATTATGGCTACACCTTC

abundance: -
v_gene: TRBV6-2/TRBV6-3
j_gene: TRBJ2-7
d_gene: -
CDR3aa: CASSRSSYEQYF
CDR3nt: TGTGCCAGCAGTCGATCATCCTACGAGCAGTACTTC

abundance: -
v_gene: TRBV5-1
j_gene: TRBJ2-5
d_gene: TRBD2
CDR3aa: CASRNQRDGETQYF
CDR3nt: TGCGCCAGCAGAAACCAGCGGGATGGAGAGACCCAGTACTTC

abundance: -
v_gene: TRBV28
j_gene: TRBJ2-6
d_gene: -
CDR3aa: CASSFRGQGGANVLTF
CDR3nt: TGTGCCAGCAGCTTCAGGGGCCAGGGAGGGGCCAACGTCCTGACTTTC

abundance: once
v_gene: TRBV24-1
j_gene: TRBJ2-3
d_gene: TRBD1
CDR3aa: CAIGDRGPDTQYF
CDR3nt: TGTGCCATCGGGGACAGGGGACCAGATACGCAGTATTTT

abundance: -
v_gene: TRBV28
j_gene: TRBJ1-2
d_gene: -
CDR3aa: CASGREGGYTF
CDR3nt: TGTGCCAGCGGCAGGGAAGGCGGCTACACCTTC

abundance: -
v_gene: TRBV25-1
j_gene: TRBJ2-1
d_gene: TRBD1
CDR3aa: CASSAGQGRNEQFF
CDR3nt: TGTGCCAGCAGTGCCGGACAGGGTAGGAATGAGCAGTTCTTC

abundance: -
v_gene: TRBV27
j_gene: TRBJ2-7
d_gene: -
CDR3aa: CASSSGTVSYEQYF
CDR3nt: TGTGCCAGCAGTTCCGGGACGGTCTCCTACGAGCAGTACTTC

abundance: -
v_gene: TRBV3-1/TRBV3-2
j_gene: TRBJ2-2
d_gene: -
CDR3aa: CASRRTGELFF
CDR3nt: TGTGCCAGCCGGAGAACCGGGGAGCTGTTTTTT

abundance: -
v_gene: TRBV6-5
j_gene: TRBJ1-4
d_gene: -
CDR3aa: CASSWDRVATNEKLFF
CDR3nt: TGTGCCAGCAGTTGGGACCGAGTTGCAACTAATGAAAAACTGTTTTTT

abundance: -
v_gene: TRBV2
j_gene: TRBJ2-2
d_gene: TRBD2
CDR3aa: CASSLSGGRNTGELFF
CDR3nt: TGTGCCAGCAGCCTTAGCGGGGGCCGGAACACCGGGGAGCTGTTTTTT